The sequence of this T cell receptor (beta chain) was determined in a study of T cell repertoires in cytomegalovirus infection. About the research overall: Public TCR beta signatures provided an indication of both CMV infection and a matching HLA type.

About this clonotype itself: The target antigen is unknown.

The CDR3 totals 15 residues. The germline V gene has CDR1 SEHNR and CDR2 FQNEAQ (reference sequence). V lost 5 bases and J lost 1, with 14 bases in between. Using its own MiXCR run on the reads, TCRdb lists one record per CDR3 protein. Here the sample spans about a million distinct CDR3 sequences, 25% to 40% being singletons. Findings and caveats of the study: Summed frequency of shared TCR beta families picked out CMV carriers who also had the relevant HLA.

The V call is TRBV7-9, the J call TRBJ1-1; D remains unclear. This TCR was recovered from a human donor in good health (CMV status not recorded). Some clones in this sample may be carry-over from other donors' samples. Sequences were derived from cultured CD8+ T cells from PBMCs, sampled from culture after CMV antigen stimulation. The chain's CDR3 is CASSPPLAANTEAFF. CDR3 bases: TGTGCCAGCAGCCCACCTCTGGCAGCGAACACTGAAGCTTTCTTT.